Presented here are 29 T cell receptor beta chains from one specimen sequenced in a study of T cells in Graves' hyperthyroidism and ophthalmopathy. RNA transcripts were the template for amplifying TCR beta CDR3 regions. The TCR CDR3 was amplified in a first-round RT-PCR using the HTBI primer set. TCRdb called the multiplex PCR reads again in MiXCR, with one record for every CDR3 protein. The data contain about 580,000 distinct CDR3 sequences, approximately 15% of them singletons. The sample comprised blood. The receptors were sampled from a woman in her thirties with Graves' hyperthyroidism that later progressed to Graves' ophthalmopathy.

Ten or more counts support this clonotype. This chain links TRBV3-1 with TRBJ1-4, with D maybe TRBD1 (5 bases). In germline, CDR1 is LGHDT, CDR2 YNNKEL (reference sequence). This CDR3 comprises 16 residues. V was shortened by 0 bases and J by 0 bases, with 8 bases between the two germline ends. CDR3 nucleotides: TGTGCCAGCAGCCAAGATGGGGGTGCAACTAATGAAAAACTGTTTTTT. Protein: CASSQDGGATNEKLFF.

This clonotype was seen more than once but under ten times. The chain recombines TRBV19 with TRBJ2-2, with no clear D. The ends were cut back, 2 bases at V and 5 bases at J, with 9 bases in the middle. This CDR3 is 14 amino acids long. CDR1 LNHDA and CDR2 SQIVND come from the germline V gene (reference sequence). The CDR3 loop is CASSIPTDTGELFF. The CDR3 DNA reads TGTGCCAGTAGTATACCCACGGATACCGGGGAGCTGTTTTTT.

This clonotype was seen a handful of times. A much larger clonotype is one base distant, so this may be a read error. The gene calls are TRBV12-3 or TRBV12-4 and TRBJ2-3, with D unclear. Trimming cost V 6 bases and J 5 bases, with 9 bases left between them. There are 12 residues in the CDR3. Here the CDR3 reads CASSRALDTQYF. CDR3 bases: TGTGCCAGCAGCCGGGCCCTAGATACGCAGTATTTT.

In the case of this clonotype: A much larger clone sits a single nucleotide away, making a read error possible. The gene calls are TRBV12-3 or TRBV12-4 and TRBJ2-3; D not certain. The CDR3 length is 15 residues. CDR3 loop: CANSLGGSSTDTQYF. CDR3 coding DNA: TGTGCCAACAGTTTAGGCGGATCAAGCACAGATACGCAGTATTTT.

This clonotype was seen a single time. This may be a read error, as it is one base from a much larger clone. The final CDR3 position lacks the conserved phenylalanine or tryptophan, pointing to a likely read error. The chain recombines TRBV7-8 with TRBJ2-7; 13 nucleotides align to TRBD2. This CDR3 spans 15 amino acids. Germline assignment: CDR1 SGHVS and CDR2 FQNEAQ. Trimming at V came to 3 bases and at J to 6 bases, leaving 5 bases not matched to a gene. CDR3 DNA: TGTGCCAGCAGCTTGCCGACTAGCGGGAGGAGCGAGCAGTACCTC. This gives the protein CASSLPTSGRSEQYL.

The chain combines TRBV5-1 with TRBJ2-1; a weak D match, TRBD2 (7 bases). V lost 4 bases and J lost 3, with 26 bases in between. Germline V gives CDR1 SGHRS, CDR2 YFSETQ. The CDR3 has 19 residues. The CDR3: CASSLGGRPSPGVYNEQFF. The CDR3 region has the DNA TGCGCCAGCAGCCTGGGGGGGCGACCCTCACCCGGGGTCTACAATGAGCAGTTCTTC.

Ten or more counts support this clonotype. The chain couples TRBV12-3 or TRBV12-4 to TRBJ1-4; D is possibly TRBD1 (5 bases). The CDR3 has 15 amino acids. V dropped 3 bases and J dropped 5 bases, with 13 bases sitting between them. DNA for the CDR3: TGTGCCAGCAGTTTTGGCAGGGCAGAAAATGAAAAACTGTTTTTT. Translation: CASSFGRAENEKLFF.

This clonotype was observed a few times. J is TRBJ2-3 and V is TRBV20-1; tentatively, D is TRBD2 (6 bases). This CDR3 spans 14 amino acids. Looked up from germline, CDR1 is DFQATT and CDR2 is SNEGSKA (reference sequence). CDR3 nucleotides: TGCAACCCCTCCCGTGGCGGGATGGGAGATACGCAGTATTTT. It is translated as CNPSRGGMGDTQYF.

About this clonotype: The junction departs from germline at one end; a sequencing error may be responsible. The V and J genes are TRBV7-9 and TRBJ2-7; unclear D gene. CDR1 SEHNR and CDR2 FQNEAQ come from the germline V gene (reference sequence). This CDR3 region has 16 residues. The CDR3 region is CASSLSAGPVTYEQYF. CDR3 sequence (DNA): TGCGCCAGCAGCCTATCCGCCGGGCCAGTTACGTACGAGCAGTACTTC.

This clonotype was detected only a few times. The chain links TRBV9 to TRBJ2-7; TRBD2 agrees at 8 bases. Germline CDR1 is SGDLS and CDR2 is YYNGEE. V shed 4 bases and J 6 bases; nucleotides not matched to a gene: 12. The CDR3 has 15 amino acids. This chain's CDR3 is CASSLGGAGDREQYF. The CDR3 DNA sequence: TGTGCCAGCAGCCTCGGGGGAGCGGGAGACCGCGAGCAGTACTTC. Variable domain in full (rest from reference TRBV9 and TRBJ2-7): DSGVTQTPKHLITATGQRVTLRCSPRSGDLSVYWYQQSLDQGLQFLIQYYNGEERAKGNILERFSAQQFPDLHSELNLSSLELGDSALYFCASSLGGAGDREQYFGPGTRLTVT.

The rearrangement joins TRBV6-5 to TRBJ1-2; 7 bases align to TRBD1. Germline CDR1 MNHEY, CDR2 SVGAGI. The CDR3 extends over 15 amino acids. Trimming cost V 0 bases and J 1 base; bases outside gene matches: 2. The CDR3 is CASSYSQGRNYGYTF. The CDR3, as DNA: TGTGCCAGCAGTTACTCACAGGGGCGTAACTATGGCTACACCTTC.

This clonotype was detected many times. The chain links TRBV29-1 to TRBJ2-1; no clear D. V was trimmed by 6 bases and J by 5 bases, leaving 14 bases between them. The CDR3 is 13 amino acids. Germline assignment: CDR1 SQVTM and CDR2 ANQGSEA. The CDR3, as DNA: TGCAGCGTCACCCGGCCAGATCACAATGAGCAGTTCTTC. Protein sequence: CSVTRPDHNEQFF.

This clonotype was picked up many times. This chain joins TRBV2 and TRBJ2-1, with TRBD2 matching 9 bases. Germline CDR1 reads SNHLY; CDR2 reads FYNNEI. This CDR3 is 13 amino acids long. V was clipped by 5 bases and J by 8 bases; unmatched bases: 4. CDR3 region: CASSFSGSDEQFF. CDR3 bases: TGTGCCAGCAGTTTTAGCGGGAGCGATGAGCAGTTCTTC.

The table lists this clonotype with a count of one. A clone one base away is much larger, so this may be a read error. The chain couples TRBV29-1 to TRBJ2-3; possibly TRBD2 for D (6 bases). The CDR3 totals 13 residues. CDR1 is SQVTM and CDR2 is ANQGSEA in the germline V gene. CDR3 sequence reads: CSVEEGRKDRQYF. The DNA of the CDR3 is TGCAGCGTTGAGGAGGGGAGGAAGGATAGGCAGTATTTT.

Note on this clonotype: A read error may be the cause here, since a much bigger clone is one base away. V gene TRBV5-4 combines with J gene TRBJ1-2, with 7 bases that match TRBD1. Germline V gene sequence: CDR1 SGHNT, CDR2 YYREEE (reference sequence). The CDR3 extends over 15 amino acids. The CDR3 spells CASREPGGVNYVYTF. The CDR3 region has the DNA TGTGCCAGCAGAGAACCAGGGGGAGTTAACTATGTCTACACCTTC.

The rearrangement links TRBV9 to TRBJ1-6, with 7 bases identical to TRBD1. Germline trimming cut 0 bases from V and 4 bases from J; bases unmatched to any gene: 1. Germline V gene data show CDR1 as SGDLS and CDR2 as YYNGEE. The CDR3 contains 15 residues. CDR3 nucleotide sequence: TGTGCCAGCAGCGTAGAGGGGGCGTATAATTCACCCCTCCACTTT. Its translation is CASSVEGAYNSPLHF.

The table lists this clonotype with many counts. V is TRBV30 and J is TRBJ1-1, with D uncertain. CDR1 and CDR2 (germline): GTSNPN, SVGIG (reference sequence). Trimming removed 4 bases from V and 6 bases from J, with 18 bases in between. The CDR3 loop spans 14 amino acids. The CDR3 loop is CAWIRWAPRAEAFF. CDR3 coding DNA: TGTGCCTGGATTAGGTGGGCCCCGCGGGCTGAAGCTTTCTTT.

This clonotype was seen many times. V is TRBV11-3 and J is TRBJ1-2; D may be TRBD1 (6 bases). The CDR3 contains 13 residues. Trimming shortened V by 6 bases and J by 6 bases, and 14 bases separated the two germline ends. Germline V gives CDR1 SGHNT, CDR2 YENEEA. In DNA, the CDR3 is TGTGCCAGCAGGCACCCCCGGGACAATGGCTACACCTTC. Translation: CASRHPRDNGYTF.

This clonotype was seen repeatedly, ten times or more. The chain recombines TRBV7-9 with TRBJ2-1, with 7 bases matching TRBD2. The V and J ends lost 0 bases and 0 bases, in that order; junction bases with no gene match: 5. CDR3 size: 17 residues. CDR1 is SEHNR, CDR2 FQNEAQ, per germline (reference sequence). The CDR3: CASSLAGGPPSYNEQFF. CDR3 bases: TGTGCCAGCAGCTTAGCGGGAGGGCCCCCCTCCTACAATGAGCAGTTCTTC.

The gene calls are TRBV20-1 and TRBJ2-1; 11 positions agree with TRBD2. J gave up 2 bases and V 1 base, and 4 bases lay outside the gene matches. The CDR3 is made up of 16 amino acids. CDR1 is DFQATT and CDR2 is SNEGSKA in the germline V gene (reference sequence). The CDR3 protein is CSARGLAGIPYNEQFF. DNA for the CDR3: TGCAGTGCTAGAGGACTAGCGGGGATACCCTACAATGAGCAGTTCTTC.

This clonotype was observed at least ten times. The gene calls are TRBV28 and TRBJ2-1; no clear D. The CDR3 extends over 11 amino acids. Per germline, CDR1 MDHEN and CDR2 SYDVKM. The germline V and J ends were trimmed by 2 bases and 8 bases, with 4 bases remaining between them. CDR3 loop: CASSLAYEQFF. In nucleotides, the CDR3 is TGTGCCAGCAGTTTAGCATATGAGCAGTTCTTC.

This clonotype came up many times. Written as DNA, the CDR3 is TGTGCCAGCAGCTTTGGGGTGGACATTCAGTACTTC. This sequence encodes CASSFGVDIQYF. The rearrangement uses TRBV12-3 or TRBV12-4 and TRBJ2-4; D gene uncertain. The CDR3 sequence is 12 residues long. Trimming left V 6 bases short and J 8 bases short, with 11 bases between.

This clonotype was seen only a few times. This chain joins TRBV11-1 and TRBJ1-1; tentative D call: TRBD1 (6 bases). Trimming removed 1 base at V and 9 bases at J, with 12 bases between. In germline, CDR1 is SGHAT, CDR2 FQDESV (reference sequence). CDR3 length: 13 residues. The CDR3 protein is CASSLVAGDKAFF. CDR3 nucleotides: TGTGCCAGCAGCTTAGTAGCAGGGGATAAAGCTTTCTTT. Supplemented by reference TRBV11-1 and TRBJ1-1, the full variable domain reads EAEVAQSPRYKITEKSQAVAFWCDPISGHATLYWYRQILGQGPELLVQFQDESVVDDSQLPKDRFSAERLKGVDSTLKIQPAELGDSAMYLCASSLVAGDKAFFGQGTRLTVV.

This clonotype came up many times. This CDR3 is CASSWAGGPSEQFF. The CDR3 nucleotides read TGTGCCAGCAGTTGGGCGGGAGGGCCTAGTGAGCAGTTCTTC. This chain uses TRBV28 with TRBJ2-1; TRBD2 agrees at 9 bases. This CDR3 is built from 14 residues. Trimming removed 4 bases from V and 9 bases from J; junction bases left unmatched: 7. CDR1 and CDR2 (germline): MDHEN, SYDVKM.

This clonotype was counted a few times. This chain connects TRBV10-3 to TRBJ2-5; 7 bases fit TRBD1. V was clipped by 3 bases and J by 9 bases; unmatched bases: 13. The CDR3 sequence is 15 residues long. Germline V gene sequence: CDR1 ENHRY, CDR2 SYGVKD. The CDR3 coding sequence is TGTGCCATCAGTGAAGGTGGACAGGCCTTAGGGGCCCAGTACTTC. Its protein product is CAISEGGQALGAQYF.

This clonotype was seen at least ten times. The chain recombines TRBV28 with TRBJ2-5; D perhaps matches TRBD1 (5 bases). The CDR3 totals 16 residues. Trimming shortened V by 6 bases and J by 2 bases, and 19 bases separated the two germline ends. Germline CDR1 and CDR2: MDHEN and SYDVKM. CDR3 nucleotide sequence: TGTGCCAGCAGCCCCCAAGGGGTGAGGCCACAAGAGACCCAGTACTTC. Translated, it gives CASSPQGVRPQETQYF.

This clonotype was counted many times. The chain is built from TRBV11-2 and TRBJ1-2; D remains ambiguous. The germline gives CDR1 SGHAT, CDR2 FQNNGV. V lost 5 bases, J lost 9 bases, and 13 bases lay in between. The CDR3 has 12 amino acids. The CDR3 region is CASSGGLSSYTF. The CDR3 nucleotides are TGTGCCAGCAGCGGAGGACTAAGTAGCTACACCTTC.

The chain joins TRBV19 to TRBJ1-2; unclear D gene. Germline CDR1 and CDR2: LNHDA and SQIVND (reference sequence). V lost 3 bases and J lost 8, with 10 bases in between. This CDR3 is built from 12 residues. The CDR3 DNA reads TGTGCCAGTAGTATGGGTCGTGGGGGCTACACCTTC. This encodes CASSMGRGGYTF.

This clonotype was recorded many times. This rearrangement joins TRBV12-3 or TRBV12-4 to TRBJ1-2; no reliable D call. CDR3 length: 11 amino acids. The germline V and J ends were trimmed by 4 bases and 9 bases, with 9 bases remaining between them. The CDR3 spells CASSSDSSYTF. The CDR3 coding sequence is TGTGCCAGCAGTTCCGATAGTAGCTACACCTTC.